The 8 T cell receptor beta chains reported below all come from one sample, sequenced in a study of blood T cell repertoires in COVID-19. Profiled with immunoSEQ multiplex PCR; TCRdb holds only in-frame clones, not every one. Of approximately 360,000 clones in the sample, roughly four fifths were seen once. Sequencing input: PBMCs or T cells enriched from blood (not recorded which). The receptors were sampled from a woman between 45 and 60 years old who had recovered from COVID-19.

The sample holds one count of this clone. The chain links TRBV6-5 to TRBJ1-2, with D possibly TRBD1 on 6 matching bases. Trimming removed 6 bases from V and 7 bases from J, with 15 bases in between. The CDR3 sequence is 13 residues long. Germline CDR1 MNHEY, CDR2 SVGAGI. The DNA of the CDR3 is TGTGCCAGCAGGCAACAGGGTCAGGGTGGCTACACCTTC. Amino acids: CASRQQGQGGYTF.

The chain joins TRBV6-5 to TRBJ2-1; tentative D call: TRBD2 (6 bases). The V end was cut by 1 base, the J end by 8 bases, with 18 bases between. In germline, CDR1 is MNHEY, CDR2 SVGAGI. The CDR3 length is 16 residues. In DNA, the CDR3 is TGTGCCAGCAGTTACTTGGGGGGAGCTCGGGACCATGAGCAGTTCTTC. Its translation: CASSYLGGARDHEQFF.

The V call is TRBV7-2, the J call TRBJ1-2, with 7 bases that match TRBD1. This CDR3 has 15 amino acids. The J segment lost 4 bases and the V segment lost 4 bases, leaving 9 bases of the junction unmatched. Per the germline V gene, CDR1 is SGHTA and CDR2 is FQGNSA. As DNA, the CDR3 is TGTGCCAGCAGCTCCGGGACAGTTAGGAGCTATGGCTACACCTTC. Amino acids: CASSSGTVRSYGYTF. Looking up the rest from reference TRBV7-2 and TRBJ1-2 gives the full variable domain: GAGVSQSPSNKVTEKGKDVELRCDPISGHTALYWYRQSLGQGLEFLIYFQGNSAPDKSGLPSDRFSAERTGGSVSTLTIQRTQQEDSAVYLCASSSGTVRSYGYTFGSGTRLTVV.

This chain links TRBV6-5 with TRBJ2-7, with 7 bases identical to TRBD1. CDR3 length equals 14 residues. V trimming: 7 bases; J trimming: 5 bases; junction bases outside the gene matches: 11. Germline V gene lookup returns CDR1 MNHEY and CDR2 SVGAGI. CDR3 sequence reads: CASKTTGNSHEQYF. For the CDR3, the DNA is TGTGCCAGCAAAACGACAGGGAATTCCCACGAGCAGTACTTC.

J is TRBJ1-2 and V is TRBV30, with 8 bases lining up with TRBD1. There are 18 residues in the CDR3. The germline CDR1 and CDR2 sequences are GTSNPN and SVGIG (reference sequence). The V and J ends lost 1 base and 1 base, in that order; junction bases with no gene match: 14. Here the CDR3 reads CAWSALPDRVVINYGYTF. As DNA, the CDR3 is TGTGCCTGGAGTGCCCTCCCGGACAGGGTTGTTATTAACTATGGCTACACCTTC. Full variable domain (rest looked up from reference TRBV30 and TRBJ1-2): SQTIHQWPATLVQPVGSPLSLECTVEGTSNPNLYWYRQAAGRGLQLLFYSVGIGQISSEVPQNLSASRPQDRQFILSSKKLLLSDSGFYLCAWSALPDRVVINYGYTFGSGTRLTVV.

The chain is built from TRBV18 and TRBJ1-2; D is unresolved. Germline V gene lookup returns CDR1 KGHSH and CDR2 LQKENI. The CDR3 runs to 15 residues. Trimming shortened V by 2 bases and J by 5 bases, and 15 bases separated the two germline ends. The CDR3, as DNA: TGTGCCAGCTCACCAGACGGACGGCGGGATTATGGCTACACCTTC. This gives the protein CASSPDGRRDYGYTF.

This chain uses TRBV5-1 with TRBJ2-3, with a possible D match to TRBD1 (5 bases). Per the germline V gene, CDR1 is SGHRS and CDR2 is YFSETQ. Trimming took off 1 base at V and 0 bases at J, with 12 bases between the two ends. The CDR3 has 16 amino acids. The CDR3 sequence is CASSLFGQGSTDTQYF. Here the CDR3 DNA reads TGCGCCAGCAGCTTGTTCGGGCAGGGCAGCACAGATACGCAGTATTTT.

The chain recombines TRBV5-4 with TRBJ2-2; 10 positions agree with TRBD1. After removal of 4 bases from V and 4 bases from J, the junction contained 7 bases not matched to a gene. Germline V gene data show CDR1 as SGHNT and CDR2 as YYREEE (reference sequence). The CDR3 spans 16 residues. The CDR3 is CASSPPGQGSTGELFF. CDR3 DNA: TGTGCCAGCAGCCCACCGGGACAGGGGAGCACCGGGGAGCTGTTTTTT.